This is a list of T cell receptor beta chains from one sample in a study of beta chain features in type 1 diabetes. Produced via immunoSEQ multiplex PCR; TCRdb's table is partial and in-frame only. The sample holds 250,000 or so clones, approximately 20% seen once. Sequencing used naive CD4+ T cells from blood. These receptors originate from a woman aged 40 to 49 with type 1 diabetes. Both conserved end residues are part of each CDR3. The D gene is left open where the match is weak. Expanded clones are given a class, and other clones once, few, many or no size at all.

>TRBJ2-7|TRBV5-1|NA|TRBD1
TGCGCCAGCAGCTCCCGAGGACAGGGGGCCGACGAGCAGTACTTC
CASSSRGQGADEQYF
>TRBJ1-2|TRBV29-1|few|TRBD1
TGCAGCGTTGAGGACAGGAATCGGAGTGGCTACACCTTC
CSVEDRNRSGYTF
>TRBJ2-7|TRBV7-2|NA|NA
TGTGCCAGCAGCACCGCACGGGGTTCCTACGAGCAGTACTTC
CASSTARGSYEQYF
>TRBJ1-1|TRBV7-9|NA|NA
TGTGCCAGCAGCTTGTTCACAGGGAGGAACACTGAAGCTTTCTTT
CASSLFTGRNTEAFF
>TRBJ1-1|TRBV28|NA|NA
TGTGCCAGCAAACTGACAGGGAACACTGAAGCTTTCTTT
CASKLTGNTEAFF
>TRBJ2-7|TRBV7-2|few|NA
TGTGCCAGCAGCTTCTCCAACGTCCACACCTACGAGCAGTACTTC
CASSFSNVHTYEQYF
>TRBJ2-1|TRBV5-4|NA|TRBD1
TGTGCCAGCAGCTTGTCCGGGACAGGGGTCAATGAGCAGTTCTTC
CASSLSGTGVNEQFF
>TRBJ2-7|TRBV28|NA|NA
TGTGCCAGCAGTTTGAGGGCAAACTACGAGCAGTACTTC
CASSLRANYEQYF
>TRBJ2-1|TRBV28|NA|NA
TGTGCCAGCACCGGACTATTGAAGAATGAGCAGTTCTTC
CASTGLLKNEQFF
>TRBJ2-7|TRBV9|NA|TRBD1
TGTGCCAGCAGCGTGGCCGGGACAGGAGCCTACGAGCAGTACTTC
CASSVAGTGAYEQYF
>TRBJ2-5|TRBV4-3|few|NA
TGCGCCAGCAGCCAAAGTTTACAGCCCCAAGAGACCCAGTACTTC
CASSQSLQPQETQYF
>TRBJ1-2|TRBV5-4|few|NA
TGTGCCAGCAGCTTGGTGGTAGGGGCTAACTATGGCTACACCTTC
CASSLVVGANYGYTF
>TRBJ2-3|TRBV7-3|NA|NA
TGTGCCAGCAGCTCCGGTGGGGAGGCCCTTGATACGCAGTATTTT
CASSSGGEALDTQYF
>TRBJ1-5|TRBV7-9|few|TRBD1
TGTGCCAGCAGCGAGGGACAGGGGGCTCCTCAGCCCCAGCATTTT
CASSEGQGAPQPQHF
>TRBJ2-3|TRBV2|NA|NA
TGTGCCAGCAGTGCGGGAGCTACGCAGTATTTT
CASSAGATQYF
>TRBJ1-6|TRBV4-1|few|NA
TGCGCCAGCAGCCAAGATCTAGGGCAGGGTCTTAATTCACCCCTCCACTTT
CASSQDLGQGLNSPLHF
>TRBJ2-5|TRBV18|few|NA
TGTGCCAGCCGCCTCGGGATCCAAGAGACCCAGTACTTC
CASRLGIQETQYF
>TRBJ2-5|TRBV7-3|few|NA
TGTGCCAGCAGCCTAGGCATCGGGCGGGACGGTGAGACCCAGTACTTC
CASSLGIGRDGETQYF
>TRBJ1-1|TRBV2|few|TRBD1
TGTGCCAGCAGTGACCCGACAGGGTTGGTGACTGAAGCTTTCTTT
CASSDPTGLVTEAFF
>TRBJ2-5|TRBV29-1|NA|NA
TGCAGCGTTGTCCCGGTCCAAGAGACCCAGTACTTC
CSVVPVQETQYF
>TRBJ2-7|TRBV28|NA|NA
TGTGCCAGCAGTTCCTCGTCGTACGAGCAGTACTTC
CASSSSSYEQYF
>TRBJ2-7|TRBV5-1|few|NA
TGCGCCAGCGGCGTGACGGGGGTCCACGAGCAGTACTTC
CASGVTGVHEQYF
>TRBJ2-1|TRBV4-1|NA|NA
TGCGCCAGCAGCCAAGGGCGGGGCCGTTACAATGAGCAGTTCTTC
CASSQGRGRYNEQFF
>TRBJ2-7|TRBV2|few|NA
TGTGCCAGCACCTCCAGCTCCTACGAGCAGTACTTC
CASTSSSYEQYF
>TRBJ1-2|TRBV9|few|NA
TGTGCCAGCAGCTCTATGCGGACAGCCTATGGCTACACCTTC
CASSSMRTAYGYTF
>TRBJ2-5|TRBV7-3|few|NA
TGTGCCAGCAGCCGGGGGACTTTAGAGACCCAGTACTTC
CASSRGTLETQYF
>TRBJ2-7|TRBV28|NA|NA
TGTGCCAGCAGTTTACGGGGAGCCGAGCAGTACTTC
CASSLRGAEQYF
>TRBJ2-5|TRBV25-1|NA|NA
TGTGCCAGCCTGAGGAGTGGGTCCGAGACCCAGTACTTC
CASLRSGSETQYF
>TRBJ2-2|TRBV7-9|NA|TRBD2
TGTGCCAGCAGCCCCCGCTGGACTAGCGGGAACACCGGGGAGCTGTTTTTT
CASSPRWTSGNTGELFF
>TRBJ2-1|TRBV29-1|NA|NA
TGCAGCGTTGACAGGGGATTTGAGCAGTTCTTC
CSVDRGFEQFF
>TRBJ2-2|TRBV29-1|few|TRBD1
TGCAGCGTCCCAGGGGGGACAGGGGGAATCGGGGAGCTGTTTTTT
CSVPGGTGGIGELFF
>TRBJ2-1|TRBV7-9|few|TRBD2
TGTGCCAGCAGCCCTAGACTAGCGGGAACCAATGAGCAGTTCTTC
CASSPRLAGTNEQFF
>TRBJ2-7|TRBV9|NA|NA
TGTGCCAGCAGCGTAGTAGGGGCCTCCTACGAGCAGTACTTC
CASSVVGASYEQYF
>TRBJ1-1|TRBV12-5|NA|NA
TGTGCTAGTGGTTTGACAGGTTCGGAAGCTTTCTTT
CASGLTGSEAFF
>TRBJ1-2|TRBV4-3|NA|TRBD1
TGCGCCAGCAGCCAAGATGAGACAGGGGGCTATGGCTACACCTTC
CASSQDETGGYGYTF
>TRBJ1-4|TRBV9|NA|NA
TGTGCCAGCAGCGCCAACCCCCAGCGGGAAGAAAAACTGTTTTTT
CASSANPQREEKLFF
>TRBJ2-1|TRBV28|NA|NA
TGTGCCAGCAGTTTCCCACCGGGATCCGATGAGCAGTTCTTC
CASSFPPGSDEQFF
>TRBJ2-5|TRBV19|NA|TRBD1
TGTGCCAGTAGGAGGACAGGGGGAGAGACCCAGTACTTC
CASRRTGGETQYF
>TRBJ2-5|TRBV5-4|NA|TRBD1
TGTGCCAGCAGCTTGGGGATAGGGGGACAGGGGCAAGAGACCCAGTACTTC
CASSLGIGGQGQETQYF
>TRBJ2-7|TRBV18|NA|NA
TGTGCCAGCTCACCGGACAGCTCTAGAGAGCAGTACTTC
CASSPDSSREQYF
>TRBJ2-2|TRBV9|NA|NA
TGTGCCAGCAGCGCCGGGGGAACAGGGGCCACCGGGGAGCTGTTTTTT
CASSAGGTGATGELFF
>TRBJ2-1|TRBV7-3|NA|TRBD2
TGTGCCAGCTCCAGGACTAGCGGCTTGGGCGATGAGCAGTTCTTC
CASSRTSGLGDEQFF
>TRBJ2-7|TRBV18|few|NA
TGTGCCAGCTCACCATCAGACTACGAGCAGTACTTC
CASSPSDYEQYF
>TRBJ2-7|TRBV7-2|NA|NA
TGTGCCAGCAGCTCGTTAACAGGGTTCGAGCAGTACTTC
CASSSLTGFEQYF
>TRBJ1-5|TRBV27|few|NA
TGTGCCACCTCGTTCACATTCAATCAGCCCCAGCATTTT
CATSFTFNQPQHF
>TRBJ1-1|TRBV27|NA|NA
TGTGCCAGCAGTGCCCCGGGACTGGGCCTCACTGAAGCTTTCTTT
CASSAPGLGLTEAFF
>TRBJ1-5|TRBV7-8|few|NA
TGTGCCAGCAGCTATCGTCAGGGCAGCAATCAGCCCCAGCATTTT
CASSYRQGSNQPQHF
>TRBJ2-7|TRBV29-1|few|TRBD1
TGCAGCGTTGGACGGGGCAGGGGGCTGTACGAGCAGTACTTC
CSVGRGRGLYEQYF
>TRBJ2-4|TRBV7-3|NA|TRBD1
TGTGCCAGCAGCCCGTCGGGACAGGGCTTAAACATTCAGTACTTC
CASSPSGQGLNIQYF
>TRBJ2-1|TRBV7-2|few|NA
TGTGCCAGCAGCTTAGCGGCGGGGAACAATGAGCAGTTCTTC
CASSLAAGNNEQFF
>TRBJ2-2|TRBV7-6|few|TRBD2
TGTGCCAGCAGCTTAGCGCCCAGCGGGAGCCCCGGGGAGCTGTTTTTT
CASSLAPSGSPGELFF